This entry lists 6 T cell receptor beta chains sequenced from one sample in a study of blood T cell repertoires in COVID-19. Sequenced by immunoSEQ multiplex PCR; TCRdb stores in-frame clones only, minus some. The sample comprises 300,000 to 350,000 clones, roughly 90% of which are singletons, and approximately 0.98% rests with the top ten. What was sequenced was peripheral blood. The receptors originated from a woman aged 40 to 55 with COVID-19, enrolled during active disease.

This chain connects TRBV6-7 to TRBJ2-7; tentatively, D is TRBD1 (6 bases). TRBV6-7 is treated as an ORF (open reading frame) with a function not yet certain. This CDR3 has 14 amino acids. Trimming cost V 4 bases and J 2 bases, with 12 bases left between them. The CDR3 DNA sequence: TGTGCCAGCAGTTCCGGGACACCCGCCTACGAGCAGTACTTC. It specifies CASSSGTPAYEQYF.

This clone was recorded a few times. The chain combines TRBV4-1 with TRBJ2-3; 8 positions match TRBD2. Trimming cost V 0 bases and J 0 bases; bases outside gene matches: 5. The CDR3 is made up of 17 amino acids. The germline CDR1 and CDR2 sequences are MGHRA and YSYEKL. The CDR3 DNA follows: TGCGCCAGCAGCCAAGAAGGGCGGGGGGACAGCACAGATACGCAGTATTTT. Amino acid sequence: CASSQEGRGDSTDTQYF.

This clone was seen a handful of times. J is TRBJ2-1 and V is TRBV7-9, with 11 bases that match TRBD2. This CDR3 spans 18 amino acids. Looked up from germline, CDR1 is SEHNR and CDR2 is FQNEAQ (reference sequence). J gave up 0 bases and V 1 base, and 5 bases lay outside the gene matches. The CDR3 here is CASSLDGLAGFSYNEQFF. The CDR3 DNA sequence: TGTGCCAGCAGCTTAGACGGACTAGCGGGTTTCTCCTACAATGAGCAGTTCTTC.

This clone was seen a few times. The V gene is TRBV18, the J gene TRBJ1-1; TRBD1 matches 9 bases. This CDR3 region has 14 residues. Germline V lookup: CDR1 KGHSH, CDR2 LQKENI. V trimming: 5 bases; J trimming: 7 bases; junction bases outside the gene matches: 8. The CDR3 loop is CASSRTGGADEAFF. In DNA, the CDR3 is TGTGCCAGCTCAAGAACAGGGGGCGCGGATGAAGCTTTCTTT. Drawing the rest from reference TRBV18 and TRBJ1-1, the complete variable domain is NAGVMQNPRHLVRRRGQEARLRCSPMKGHSHVYWYRQLPEEGLKFMVYLQKENIIDESGMPKERFSAEFPKEGPSILRIQQVVRGDSAAYFCASSRTGGADEAFFGQGTRLTVV.

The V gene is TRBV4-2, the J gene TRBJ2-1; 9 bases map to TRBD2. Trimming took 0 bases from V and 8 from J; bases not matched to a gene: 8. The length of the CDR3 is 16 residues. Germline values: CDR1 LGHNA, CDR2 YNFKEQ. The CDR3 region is CASSQDKSGGFDEQFF. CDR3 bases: TGTGCCAGCAGCCAAGATAAAAGCGGGGGGTTCGATGAGCAGTTCTTC.

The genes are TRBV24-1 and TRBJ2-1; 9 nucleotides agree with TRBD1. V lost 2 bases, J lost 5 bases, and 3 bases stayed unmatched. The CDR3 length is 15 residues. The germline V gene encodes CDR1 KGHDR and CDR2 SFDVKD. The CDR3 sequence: CATSDSGTGNNEQFF. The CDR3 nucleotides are TGTGCCACCAGTGATTCCGGGACAGGGAACAATGAGCAGTTCTTC.